This T cell receptor beta chain appears in the sequencing data of a study of blood T cells in healthy people across ages. With a J-beta primer mix and a sample-barcoded 5' primer, a second PCR ran about 6 to 11 cycles. TCRdb reprocessed the 5' RACE reads via MiXCR and lists one record per CDR3 protein. The profile shows 800,000 or so distinct CDR3 sequences, roughly 60% of them singletons. From germline, CDR1 is SGHRS and CDR2 YFSETQ. This CDR3 has 13 residues. As regards this clonotype: At one of its ends the junction is not consistent with the germline gene, which may arise from a read error.

This TCR came from a man younger than 40 in good health. The sequenced sample consisted of blood. J is TRBJ2-7 and V is TRBV5-1; maybe TRBD2 (6 bases). CDR3: CASSLPSVNERYF. CDR3 coding DNA: TGCGCCAGCAGCTTGCCTAGCGTGAACGAGCGGTACTTC.